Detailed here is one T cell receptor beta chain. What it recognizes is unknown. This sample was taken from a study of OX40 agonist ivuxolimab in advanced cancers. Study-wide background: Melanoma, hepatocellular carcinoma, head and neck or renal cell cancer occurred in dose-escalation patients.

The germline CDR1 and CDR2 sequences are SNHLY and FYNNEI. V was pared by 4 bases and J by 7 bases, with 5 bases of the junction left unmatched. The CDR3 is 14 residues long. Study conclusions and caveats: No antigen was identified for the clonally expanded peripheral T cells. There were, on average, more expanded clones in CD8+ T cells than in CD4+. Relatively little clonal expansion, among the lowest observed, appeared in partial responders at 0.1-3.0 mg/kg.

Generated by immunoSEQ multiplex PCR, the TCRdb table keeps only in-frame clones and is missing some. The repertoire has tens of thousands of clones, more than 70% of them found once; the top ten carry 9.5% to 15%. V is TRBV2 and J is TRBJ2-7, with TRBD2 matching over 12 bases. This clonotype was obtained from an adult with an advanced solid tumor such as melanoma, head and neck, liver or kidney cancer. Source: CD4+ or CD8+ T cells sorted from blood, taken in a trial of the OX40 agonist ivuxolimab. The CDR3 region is CASSGLAGAEEQYF. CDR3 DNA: TGTGCCAGCAGTGGACTAGCGGGAGCAGAAGAGCAGTACTTC.